The clone carrying this T cell receptor (beta chain) was found a few times. The antigen remains unidentified. CDR3 length equals 16 residues. Per the germline V gene, CDR1 is KGHSH and CDR2 is LQKENI. Trimming cost V 4 bases and J 3 bases; bases outside gene matches: 10. This sample is drawn from a study of T-cell reconstitution after alpha-beta-depleted transplantation in children. The study, taken as a whole, reports: Surviving recipient T cells and thymic progenitors accounted for the high day-60 TCRbeta diversity observed in some patients.

TCRbeta library construction was performed incorporating unique molecular identifiers. Via MiXCR, TCRdb re-called the PCR reads, giving one row per CDR3 protein. This table has some 200,000 distinct CDR3 sequences, approximately 8.4% appearing once. The receptor's source is a male patient between 2 and 10 years old who had a stem cell transplant for acute myeloid leukemia, so the T cells may come from the graft donor. The starting material was PBMCs, mostly from graft donor cells, obtained 360 days after TCRalphabeta/CD19-depleted stem cell transplant. The chain couples TRBV18 to TRBJ2-5, with 8 bases lining up with TRBD2. The CDR3 nucleotides read TGTGCCAGCTCACGGAGGGGAAGCGGGGGCAAAGAGACCCAGTACTTC. Translation gives CASSRRGSGGKETQYF. Full variable domain (outside the CDR3, taken from reference TRBV18 and TRBJ2-5): NAGVMQNPRHLVRRRGQEARLRCSPMKGHSHVYWYRQLPEEGLKFMVYLQKENIIDESGMPKERFSAEFPKEGPSILRIQQVVRGDSAAYFCASSRRGSGGKETQYFGPGTRLLVL.